The 8 T cell receptor beta chains given below trace back to one sample, sequenced in a study of CXCR3-negative and CXCR3-positive naive CD8 T cells. General study results and limits: CXCR3-positive naive cells carried more hydrophobic TRB CDR3s than CXCR3-negative ones.

These receptors have no identified antigens. UMI-tagged TRB cDNA libraries were built via 5' RACE. TCRdb processed the 5' RACE reads again and assigns one entry to each CDR3 protein, with no DNA. The sample totals 130,000 to 150,000 distinct CDR3 sequences. Sequenced sample: naive CXCR3+ CD8+ T cells from blood. Stated subset: CD45RO-CCR7+CD27+CD95- naive CD8+ T cells expressing CXCR3 (TNR3+). These receptors all stem from a human donor in good health. Some clones in this sample may be carry-over from other donors' samples.

This chain connects TRBV6-2 or TRBV6-3 to TRBJ2-7; TCRdb's D call, TRBD1, is unchecked because there is no DNA. The CDR3 is 15 residues long. Germline CDR1 is MNHEY and CDR2 is SVGEGT. Here the CDR3 reads CASSYSGTGVYEQYF.

The chain is built from TRBV29-1 and TRBJ2-5; there is no DNA to check the TCRdb D call of TRBD2. This CDR3 contains 14 residues. From germline, CDR1 is SQVTM and CDR2 ANQGSEA. The CDR3 loop is CSVGRGSGVETQYF.

The chain recombines TRBV21-1 with TRBJ2-1; the TCRdb D gene call, TRBD2, has no DNA to confirm it. TRBV21-1 is an annotated pseudogene. The CDR3 is 20 residues long. CDR3 sequence reads: CASSKALIGLLAGVPHEQFF.

The gene calls are TRBV10-3 and TRBJ1-1; the TCRdb D gene call, TRBD1, has no DNA to confirm it. Germline V gives CDR1 ENHRY, CDR2 SYGVKD. The CDR3 sequence is 17 residues long. The CDR3 sequence: CAISESGRGLRNTEAFF.

This rearrangement joins TRBV5-1 to TRBJ2-3. The germline V gene has CDR1 SGHRS and CDR2 YFSETQ. The CDR3 covers 15 residues. The CDR3 is CASSLEPSGTDTQYF.

The chain is built from TRBV7-9 and TRBJ2-3; no DNA is available, so the TRBD1 call from TCRdb remains unchecked. The CDR3 loop spans 15 amino acids. Germline assignment: CDR1 SEHNR and CDR2 FQNEAQ (reference sequence). The CDR3 region is CASSSGLTGADTQYF. The complete variable domain, with remaining parts taken from reference TRBV7-9 and TRBJ2-3, reads DTGVSQNPRHKITKRGQNVTFRCDPISEHNRLYWYRQTLGQGPEFLTYFQNEAQLEKSRLLSDRFSAERPKGSFSTLEIQRTEQGDSAMYLCASSSGLTGADTQYFGPGTRLTVL.

This sequence joins TRBV7-2 and TRBJ2-7; TCRdb's assignment of TRBD1 cannot be checked, as there is no DNA. The germline V gene encodes CDR1 SGHTA and CDR2 FQGNSA. This CDR3 has 14 amino acids. The CDR3 is CASSLDRMGYEQYF.

The V gene is TRBV5-1, the J gene TRBJ2-1. Germline values: CDR1 SGHRS, CDR2 YFSETQ. This CDR3 has 14 residues. CDR3 protein: CASSLLHSDNEQFF.